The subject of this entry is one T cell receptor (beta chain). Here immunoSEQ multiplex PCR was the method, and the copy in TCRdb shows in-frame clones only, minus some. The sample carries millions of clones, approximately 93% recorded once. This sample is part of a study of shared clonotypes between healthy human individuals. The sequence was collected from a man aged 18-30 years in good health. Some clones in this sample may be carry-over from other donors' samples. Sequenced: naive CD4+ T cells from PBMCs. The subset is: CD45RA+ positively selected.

CDR3: CASSFRGGSNTGELFF. The DNA of the CDR3 is TGTGCCAGCAGCTTTAGGGGGGGATCGAACACCGGGGAGCTGTTTTTT. J is TRBJ2-2 and V is TRBV7-9; possible D gene TRBD2, 7 bases. The CDR3 totals 16 residues. The V end lost 3 bases, the J end lost 0 bases, and 11 bases lay between the germline ends. Germline V CDR1 and CDR2: SEHNR, FQNEAQ (reference sequence).